These 2 T cell receptor beta chains originate from one sample sequenced in a study of T cell repertoires in cytomegalovirus infection. TCRdb called the reads again in MiXCR, with one record for every CDR3 protein. The repertoire consists of 680,000 or so distinct CDR3 sequences, with 30% to 35% occurring once and the leading ten covering about 18%. Their antigens are not known. The sample in question was cultured PBMCs, obtained from culture after CMV antigen stimulation. Receptors originate from a human donor in good health (CMV status not recorded). Some clones in this sample may be carry-over from other donors' samples.

The chain employs TRBV12-3 or TRBV12-4 and TRBJ1-2; 10 bases line up with TRBD1. The CDR3 spans 13 residues. Unmatched junction bases numbered 3, after V lost 4 bases and J lost 7 bases. CDR3 in amino acids: CASSYRDRGGYTF. The CDR3 nucleotides read TGTGCCAGCAGTTACCGGGACAGGGGTGGCTACACCTTC.

V usage is TRBV27 and J usage is TRBJ2-4, with a weak D call TRBD1 (6 bases). Germline values: CDR1 MNHEY, CDR2 SMNVEV (reference sequence). CDR3 size: 17 residues. V dropped 2 bases and J dropped 5 bases, with 19 bases sitting between them. CDR3 protein: CASSLGGRQTIQNIQYF. The CDR3 region has the DNA TGTGCCAGCAGTTTAGGGGGCCGGCAGACAATCCAAAACATTCAGTACTTC.